This T cell receptor (beta chain) stems from a study of identical twins. Study-level findings and limits: Some out-of-frame alpha sequences were shared by twins, and these showed excess low generation probability. Twin pairs had excess sharing that was weaker in beta out-of-frame sequences. High-abundance cord blood beta clonotypes had fewer insertions; memory repertoires showed none.

A note on this clonotype: Its antigen is as yet unknown.

TCRdb independently ran MiXCR on the 5' RACE reads; one entry per CDR3 protein. Altogether about 530,000 distinct CDR3 sequences are present, about a fifth being singletons, with the ten largest covering more than 0.4%. The sample was also reused in another study, on yellow fever vaccine responses in identical twins. That study adds: Each twin's T cell response to the vaccine was reported to look partly convergent and partly personalized.

The source material was CD4+ T cells sorted from blood. The receptor comes from a woman in her late teens or twenties in good health.

The CDR3 region is CASSPPPWAAVADTQYF. DNA of the CDR3: TGTGCCAGCAGCCCCCCCCCGTGGGCAGCAGTGGCAGATACGCAGTATTTT. The gene calls are TRBV7-9 and TRBJ2-3; D not resolved. Trimming left V 5 bases short and J 4 bases short, with 22 bases between. The CDR3 is made up of 17 amino acids. Germline CDR1 SEHNR, CDR2 FQNEAQ (reference sequence).